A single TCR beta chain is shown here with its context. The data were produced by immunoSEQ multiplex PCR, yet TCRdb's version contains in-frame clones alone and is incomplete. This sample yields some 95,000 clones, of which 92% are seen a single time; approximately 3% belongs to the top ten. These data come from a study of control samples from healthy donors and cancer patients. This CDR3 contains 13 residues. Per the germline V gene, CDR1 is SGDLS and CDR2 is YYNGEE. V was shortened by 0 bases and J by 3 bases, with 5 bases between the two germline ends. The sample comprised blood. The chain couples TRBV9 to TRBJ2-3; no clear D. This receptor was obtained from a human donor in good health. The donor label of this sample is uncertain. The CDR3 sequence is CASSVVGTDTQYF. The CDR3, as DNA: TGTGCCAGCAGCGTAGTGGGAACAGATACGCAGTATTTT.